This entry lists 23 T cell receptor beta chains sequenced from one sample in a study of blood T cell repertoires in COVID-19. The assay was immunoSEQ multiplex PCR, and TCRdb's table has in-frame clones only and misses some. The table shows roughly 300,000 clones, with over 70% occurring only once. Specimen: peripheral blood. These receptors were collected from a woman in her 40s who had recovered from COVID-19.

V gene TRBV6-1 combines with J gene TRBJ2-1; the match to TRBD2 covers 10 bases. The CDR3 is made up of 15 amino acids. Germline CDR1 is MNHNS and CDR2 is SASEGT. The V and J ends lost 1 base and 3 bases, in that order; junction bases with no gene match: 0. The CDR3 region is CASSEGTSGYNEQFF. CDR3 sequence (DNA): TGTGCCAGCAGTGAAGGGACTAGCGGCTACAATGAGCAGTTCTTC.

This CDR3 reads CASSLSGQLYNYGYTF. The CDR3 DNA follows: TGTGCCAGCAGTTTATCCGGACAGCTTTATAACTATGGCTACACCTTC. The chain uses TRBV28 and TRBJ1-2, with TRBD1 as a possible D gene (6 bases). The CDR3 runs to 16 residues. Trimming removed 1 base at V and 1 base at J, with 13 bases between. Germline V gives CDR1 MDHEN, CDR2 SYDVKM.

This clone has only one observation. This sequence joins TRBV27 and TRBJ1-2; weak D call: TRBD1 (5 bases). CDR3 length: 17 residues. Germline V gene data show CDR1 as MNHEY and CDR2 as SMNVEV (reference sequence). V gave up 6 bases and J gave up 0 bases, with 20 bases separating them. The CDR3 sequence: CASRPIEYGTTNYGYTF. The CDR3 DNA is TGTGCCAGCAGACCAATCGAATACGGGACTACTAACTATGGCTACACCTTC.

This clone turned up a few times. Other DNA sequences within the sample encode an identical CDR3. The rearrangement links TRBV5-1 to TRBJ1-6; TRBD1 matches 8 bases. Looked up from germline, CDR1 is SGHRS and CDR2 is YFSETQ. After removal of 1 base from V and 6 bases from J, the junction contained 0 bases not matched to a gene. CDR3 size: 14 residues. The CDR3 bases are TGCGCCAGCAGCTTGACAGGGGGTAATTCACCCCTCCACTTT. It translates to CASSLTGGNSPLHF.

This chain joins TRBV6-5 and TRBJ2-3; D call uncertain. CDR1 MNHEY and CDR2 SVGAGI come from the germline V gene. This CDR3 has 15 amino acids. Trimming cost V 2 bases and J 2 bases, with 11 bases left between them. DNA for the CDR3: TGTGCCAGCAGTTACAGGCAGGTTAACACAGATACGCAGTATTTT. Its protein product is CASSYRQVNTDTQYF.

This sequence joins TRBV29-1 and TRBJ1-3; D perhaps matches TRBD1 (6 bases). Germline CDR1 SQVTM, CDR2 ANQGSEA. The CDR3 totals 15 residues. V lost 7 bases to trimming and J lost 2 bases, with 18 bases between them. The DNA for the CDR3 is TGCAGCGCCACAGACTTCACAGGGCCTGGAAACACCATATATTTT. It specifies CSATDFTGPGNTIYF.

CDR3 DNA sequence: TGTGCCAGCATCCCCCCATCGGGGGGCCAATACACCGGGGAGCTGTTTTTT. It encodes CASIPPSGGQYTGELFF. The rearrangement links TRBV5-6 to TRBJ2-2; D might be TRBD2 (7 bases). V gave up 6 bases and J gave up 3 bases, with 21 bases separating them. The CDR3 extends over 17 amino acids. The germline gives CDR1 SGHDT, CDR2 YYEEEE.

This chain joins TRBV19 and TRBJ1-1; no clear D. The CDR3 consists of 9 residues. Trimming took off 6 bases at V and 10 bases at J, with 6 bases between the two ends. The germline V gene has CDR1 LNHDA and CDR2 SQIVND (reference sequence). For the CDR3, the DNA is TGTGCCAGTAGAGAGGGAGCTTTCTTT. Its translation is CASREGAFF.

This clone was detected once. The chain couples TRBV10-3 to TRBJ2-3, with 14 bases aligning to TRBD2. Germline CDR1 reads ENHRY; CDR2 reads SYGVKD. The length of the CDR3 is 16 residues. Trimming at V came to 0 bases and at J to 10 bases, leaving 6 bases not matched to a gene. The CDR3 DNA sequence: TGTGCCATCAGTGAGTCGGGGACTAGCGGGGGCCAGGCGCAGTATTTT. The encoded protein is CAISESGTSGGQAQYF.

The rearrangement joins TRBV7-6 to TRBJ1-1; TRBD1 is a possible D gene (6 bases). CDR3 size: 15 residues. Trimming left V 4 bases short and J 1 base short, with 13 bases between. CDR1 and CDR2 from the germline V gene are SGHVS and FNYEAQ. CDR3 amino acids: CASSSRGGQNTEAFF. The CDR3 nucleotides are TGTGCCAGCAGCTCTAGAGGGGGACAGAACACTGAAGCTTTCTTT.

The chain joins TRBV4-3 to TRBJ2-7; D may be TRBD2 (7 bases). The CDR3 consists of 17 residues. Germline-derived CDR1 and CDR2 are LGHNA and YSLEER. Trimming stripped 0 bases from V and 1 base from J, with 16 bases between. DNA for the CDR3: TGCGCCAGCAGCCAAGAACGAGAGGGGGGGCTATCCTACGAGCAGTACTTC. Protein product: CASSQEREGGLSYEQYF.

V gene TRBV5-4 combines with J gene TRBJ2-7; 10 bases agree with TRBD2. CDR1 and CDR2 (germline): SGHNT, YYREEE (reference sequence). The CDR3 loop spans 17 amino acids. The V segment lost 4 bases and the J segment 2 bases; nucleotides outside the gene matches: 12. CDR3 in DNA: TGTGCCAGCAGCCCCAACGTCCTAGCGGGGGACGCCTACGAGCAGTACTTC. This sequence encodes CASSPNVLAGDAYEQYF. Complete variable domain (other parts from reference TRBV5-4 and TRBJ2-7): ETGVTQSPTHLIKTRGQQVTLRCSSQSGHNTVSWYQQALGQGPQFIFQYYREEENGRGNFPPRFSGLQFPNYSSELNVNALELDDSALYLCASSPNVLAGDAYEQYFGPGTRLTVT.

The rearrangement joins TRBV29-1 to TRBJ2-7; 10 bases line up with TRBD1. Germline V gives CDR1 SQVTM, CDR2 ANQGSEA. The CDR3 spans 13 residues. V was pared by 4 bases and J by 6 bases, with 6 bases of the junction left unmatched. CDR3 loop: CSVGQGAVVEQYF. The CDR3 bases are TGCAGCGTTGGACAGGGGGCGGTGGTCGAGCAGTACTTC.

This clone was counted only a few times. This CDR3 is also generated by other DNA sequences in the sample. V usage is TRBV7-8 and J usage is TRBJ1-2; D uncertain. Germline loops: CDR1 SGHVS, CDR2 FQNEAQ. The ends were cut back, 3 bases at V and 0 bases at J, with 5 bases in the middle. The CDR3 totals 13 residues. The chain's CDR3 is CASSLDSNYGYTF. The CDR3 DNA follows: TGTGCCAGCAGCTTGGACTCTAACTATGGCTACACCTTC.

V gene TRBV6-2 or TRBV6-3 combines with J gene TRBJ2-7; maybe TRBD1 (5 bases). From germline, CDR1 is MNHEY and CDR2 SVGEGT. The CDR3 contains 16 residues. V was pared by 2 bases and J by 0 bases, with 14 bases between. CDR3 nucleotides: TGTGCCAGCAGTTACGATTGGTACAGGAGCTCCTACGAGCAGTACTTC. It codes for CASSYDWYRSSYEQYF.

This clone was seen a handful of times. The rearrangement links TRBV4-2 to TRBJ1-2, with D uncertain. Trimming stripped 3 bases from V and 4 bases from J, with 12 bases between. The CDR3 runs 14 residues. Germline V gene data show CDR1 as LGHNA and CDR2 as YNFKEQ. The CDR3 spells CASSHSDNLYGYTF. The CDR3 DNA sequence: TGTGCCAGCAGCCATAGTGACAACCTCTATGGCTACACCTTC.

This chain connects TRBV7-9 to TRBJ1-1; 8 bases are a match to TRBD1. V dropped 5 bases and J dropped 4; count of bases not matched to a gene: 9. CDR1 is SEHNR and CDR2 is FQNEAQ in the germline V gene (reference sequence). CDR3 size: 15 residues. This chain's CDR3 is CASSPRTGKGTEAFF. CDR3 DNA sequence: TGTGCCAGCAGCCCCCGGACAGGGAAAGGCACTGAAGCTTTCTTT.

The rearrangement uses TRBV5-1 and TRBJ2-7; 8 positions match TRBD1. Germline-derived CDR1 and CDR2 are SGHRS and YFSETQ. The CDR3 has 14 amino acids. V lost 4 bases to trimming and J lost 6 bases; unmatched junction nucleotides: 9. This chain's CDR3 is CASSPGQAPGEQYF. CDR3 DNA: TGCGCCAGCAGCCCGGGACAGGCCCCGGGCGAGCAGTACTTC.

The rearrangement links TRBV6-5 to TRBJ1-6; D is possibly TRBD1 (6 bases). The CDR3 is made up of 14 amino acids. The V gene lost 5 bases and the J gene lost 10 bases, with 15 bases spanning the gap. CDR1 and CDR2 from the germline V gene are MNHEY and SVGAGI. CDR3 coding DNA: TGTGCCAGCAGTCCCCGCGGGGGCAACTCACCCCTCCACTTT. It is translated as CASSPRGGNSPLHF.

The rearrangement links TRBV19 to TRBJ1-1, with D perhaps matching TRBD1 (5 bases). Germline V gene lookup returns CDR1 LNHDA and CDR2 SQIVND (reference sequence). CDR3 size: 16 residues. The ends were cut back, 1 base at V and 4 bases at J, with 16 bases in the middle. CDR3 loop: CASSIVREGSGTEAFF. CDR3 in DNA: TGTGCCAGTAGTATAGTACGGGAGGGGTCCGGCACTGAAGCTTTCTTT.

V usage is TRBV25-1 and J usage is TRBJ2-5; D might be TRBD2 (6 bases). CDR1 and CDR2 (germline): MGHDK, SYGVNS. V dropped 8 bases and J dropped 5 bases, with 18 bases sitting between them. This CDR3 spans 14 amino acids. As DNA, the CDR3 is TGTGCCAGCGGGGTGGGGGGTGCAAGGGAGACCCAGTACTTC. This codes for CASGVGGARETQYF.

The CDR3 region has the DNA TGTGCCAGCAGTGTGGCTCAGCCCCAGCATTTT. Its translation is CASSVAQPQHF. V gene TRBV2 combines with J gene TRBJ1-5, with D uncertain. The ends were cut back, 4 bases at V and 6 bases at J, with 4 bases in the middle. Germline CDR1 is SNHLY and CDR2 is FYNNEI. The CDR3 runs to 11 residues.

The rearrangement uses TRBV11-2 and TRBJ2-2; 8 bases map to TRBD2. The CDR3 has 18 amino acids. Germline V gives CDR1 SGHAT, CDR2 FQNNGV. Unmatched junction bases numbered 10, after V lost 1 base and J lost 3 bases. CDR3 nucleotides: TGTGCCAGCAGCTTAGCCCCTTTAGCGGGGCTCCACACCGGGGAGCTGTTTTTT. Its protein product is CASSLAPLAGLHTGELFF.